This TCR beta chain was found in a study of T cell repertoires in cytomegalovirus infection. Study in general: Well-studied HLA-B-restricted epitopes and recently identified HLA-C-restricted epitopes of CMV were both used in the study. Carrying CMV and the relevant HLA type showed in public TCR beta signatures.

Findings and limits, study-wide: The study found HLA-C-restricted CMV-specific TCR beta clonotypes dominating the ex vivo response. Public TCR beta family frequency separated CMV-and-HLA carriers, including in an independent cohort.

This clonotype has a handful of counts. Its antigen is undetermined. The germline CDR1 and CDR2 sequences are SEHNR and FQNEAQ (reference sequence). The CDR3 length is 18 residues. Trimming took 0 bases from V and 8 from J; bases not matched to a gene: 12. TCRdb reanalysed the reads using MiXCR and keeps one entry per CDR3 protein. The profile shows 640,000 or so distinct CDR3 sequences, roughly 33% of them singletons. Sequenced here: cultured PBMCs, sampled from culture after CMV antigen stimulation. The TCR comes from a human donor in good health (CMV status not recorded). Some clones in this sample may be carry-over from other donors' samples. The rearrangement links TRBV7-9 to TRBJ1-6; 8 nucleotides line up with TRBD1. The CDR3 nucleotides are TGTGCCAGCAGCTTAGCCTCCAGGGGGCTAGGGGAAGATTCACCCCTCCACTTT. It translates to CASSLASRGLGEDSPLHF.